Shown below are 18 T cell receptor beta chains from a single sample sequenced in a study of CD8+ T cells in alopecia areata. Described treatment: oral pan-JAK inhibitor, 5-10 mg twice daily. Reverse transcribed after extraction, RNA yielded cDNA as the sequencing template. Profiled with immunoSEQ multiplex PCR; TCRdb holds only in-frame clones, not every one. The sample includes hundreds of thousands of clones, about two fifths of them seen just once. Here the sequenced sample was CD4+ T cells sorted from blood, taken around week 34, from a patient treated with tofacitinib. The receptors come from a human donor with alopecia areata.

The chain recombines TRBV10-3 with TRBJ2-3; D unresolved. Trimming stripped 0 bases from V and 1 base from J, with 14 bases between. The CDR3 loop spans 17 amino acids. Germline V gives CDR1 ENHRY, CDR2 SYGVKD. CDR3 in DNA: TGTGCCATCAGTGAGTCGATCCAGCTTTCTGGCACAGATACGCAGTATTTT. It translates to CAISESIQLSGTDTQYF.

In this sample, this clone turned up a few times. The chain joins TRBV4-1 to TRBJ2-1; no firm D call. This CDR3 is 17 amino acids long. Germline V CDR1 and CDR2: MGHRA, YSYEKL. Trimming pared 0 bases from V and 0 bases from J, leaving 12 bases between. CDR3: CASSQDPGSSSYNEQFF. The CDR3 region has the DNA TGCGCCAGCAGCCAAGATCCCGGATCGAGCTCCTACAATGAGCAGTTCTTC.

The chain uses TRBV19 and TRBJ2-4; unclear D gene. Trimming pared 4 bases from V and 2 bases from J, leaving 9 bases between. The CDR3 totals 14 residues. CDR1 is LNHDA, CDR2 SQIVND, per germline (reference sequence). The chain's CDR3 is CASSRTDPKNIQYF. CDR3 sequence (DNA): TGTGCCAGTAGTAGAACTGATCCCAAAAACATTCAGTACTTC.

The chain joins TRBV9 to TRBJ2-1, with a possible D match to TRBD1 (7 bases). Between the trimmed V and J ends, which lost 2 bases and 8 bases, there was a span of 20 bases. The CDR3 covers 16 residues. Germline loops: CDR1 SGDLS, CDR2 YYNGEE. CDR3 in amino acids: CASSVGLDRYGDEQFF. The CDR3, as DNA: TGTGCCAGCAGCGTGGGACTGGACAGGTACGGGGATGAGCAGTTCTTC.

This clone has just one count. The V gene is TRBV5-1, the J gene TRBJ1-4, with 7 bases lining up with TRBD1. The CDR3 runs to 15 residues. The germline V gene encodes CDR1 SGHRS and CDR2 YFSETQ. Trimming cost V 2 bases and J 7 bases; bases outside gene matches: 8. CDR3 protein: CASSFQGERAEKLFF. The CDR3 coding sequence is TGCGCCAGCAGCTTCCAGGGGGAGAGGGCTGAAAAACTGTTTTTT.

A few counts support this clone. DNA for the CDR3: TGTGCCATCAGTGATTCCGGGACAGGGGGCGCGGGTGGCACCTTC. It specifies CAISDSGTGGAGGTF. This chain connects TRBV10-3 to TRBJ1-2; TRBD1 matches at 12 bases. The CDR3 has 15 amino acids. The germline gives CDR1 ENHRY, CDR2 SYGVKD. V lost 3 bases, J lost 13 bases, and 12 bases stayed unmatched.

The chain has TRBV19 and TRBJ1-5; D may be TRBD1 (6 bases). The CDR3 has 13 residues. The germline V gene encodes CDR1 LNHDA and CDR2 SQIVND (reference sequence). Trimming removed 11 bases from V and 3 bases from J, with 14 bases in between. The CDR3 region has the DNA TGTGCCTCAGTAACAGGGCTCAATCAGCCCCAGCATTTT. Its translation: CASVTGLNQPQHF.

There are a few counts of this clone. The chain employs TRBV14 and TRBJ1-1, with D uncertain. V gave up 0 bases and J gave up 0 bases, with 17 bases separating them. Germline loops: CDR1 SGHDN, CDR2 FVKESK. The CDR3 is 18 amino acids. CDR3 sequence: CASSQEDWGPPMNTEAFF. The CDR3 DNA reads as TGTGCCAGCAGCCAAGAGGACTGGGGTCCCCCGATGAACACTGAAGCTTTCTTT.

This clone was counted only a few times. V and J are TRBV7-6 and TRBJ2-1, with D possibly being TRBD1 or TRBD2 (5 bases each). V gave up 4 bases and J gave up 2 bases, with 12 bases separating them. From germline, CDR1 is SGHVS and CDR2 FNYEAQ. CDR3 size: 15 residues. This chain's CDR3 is CASSSGTQAYNEQFF. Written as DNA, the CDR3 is TGTGCCAGCAGCTCCGGGACGCAAGCCTACAATGAGCAGTTCTTC. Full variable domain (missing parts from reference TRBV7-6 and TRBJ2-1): GAGVSQSPRYKVTKRGQDVALRCDPISGHVSLYWYRQALGQGPEFLTYFNYEAQQDKSGLPNDRFSAERPEGSISTLTIQRTEQRDSAMYRCASSSGTQAYNEQFFGPGTRLTVL.

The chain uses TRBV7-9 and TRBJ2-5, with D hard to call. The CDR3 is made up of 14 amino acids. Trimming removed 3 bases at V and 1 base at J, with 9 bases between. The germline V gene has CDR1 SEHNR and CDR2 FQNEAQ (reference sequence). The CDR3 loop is CASSFLRVQETQYF. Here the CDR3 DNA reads TGTGCCAGCAGCTTCTTACGGGTCCAAGAGACCCAGTACTTC.

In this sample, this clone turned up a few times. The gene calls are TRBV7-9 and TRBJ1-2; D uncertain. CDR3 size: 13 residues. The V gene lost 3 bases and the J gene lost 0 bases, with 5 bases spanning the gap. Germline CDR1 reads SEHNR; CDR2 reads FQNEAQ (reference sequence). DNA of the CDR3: TGTGCCAGCAGCTTTAGGGCTAACTATGGCTACACCTTC. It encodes CASSFRANYGYTF.

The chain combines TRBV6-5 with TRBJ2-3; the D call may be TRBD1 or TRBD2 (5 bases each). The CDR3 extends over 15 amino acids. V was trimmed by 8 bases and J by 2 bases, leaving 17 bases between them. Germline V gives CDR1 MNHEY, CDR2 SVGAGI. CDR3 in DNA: TGTGCCAGCTCGGGGCCAAAAAGAAACACAGATACGCAGTATTTT. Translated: CASSGPKRNTDTQYF.

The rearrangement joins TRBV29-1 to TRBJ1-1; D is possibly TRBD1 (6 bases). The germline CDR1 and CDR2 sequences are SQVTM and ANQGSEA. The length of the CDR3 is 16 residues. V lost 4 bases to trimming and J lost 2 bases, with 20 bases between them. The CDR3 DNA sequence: TGCAGCGTTGCCAAAGCGAGGCAGGGGCGCAACACTGAAGCTTTCTTT. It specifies CSVAKARQGRNTEAFF.

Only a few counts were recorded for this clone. The CDR3 loop is CATSRGGTGHGYTF. DNA for the CDR3: TGTGCCACCAGCAGAGGAGGGACAGGGCATGGCTACACCTTC. V and J are TRBV15 and TRBJ1-2, with TRBD1 identical over 9 bases. CDR1 LNHNV and CDR2 YYDKDF come from the germline V gene (reference sequence). Losses at the gene ends were 1 base for V and 6 bases for J; bases not matched to a gene: 3. This CDR3 contains 14 residues.

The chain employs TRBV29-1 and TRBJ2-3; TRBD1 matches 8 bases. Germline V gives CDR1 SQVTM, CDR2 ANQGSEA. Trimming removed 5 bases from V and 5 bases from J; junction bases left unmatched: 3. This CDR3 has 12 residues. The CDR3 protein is CSVSTGGDTQYF. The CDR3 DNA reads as TGCAGCGTTTCAACAGGGGGAGATACGCAGTATTTT.

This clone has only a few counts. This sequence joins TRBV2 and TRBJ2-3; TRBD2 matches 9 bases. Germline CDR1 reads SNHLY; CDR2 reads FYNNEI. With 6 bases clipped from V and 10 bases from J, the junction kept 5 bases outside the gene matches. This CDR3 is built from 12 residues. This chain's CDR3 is CASSPAGGAQYF. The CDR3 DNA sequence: TGTGCCAGCAGCCCAGCGGGGGGAGCGCAGTATTTT.

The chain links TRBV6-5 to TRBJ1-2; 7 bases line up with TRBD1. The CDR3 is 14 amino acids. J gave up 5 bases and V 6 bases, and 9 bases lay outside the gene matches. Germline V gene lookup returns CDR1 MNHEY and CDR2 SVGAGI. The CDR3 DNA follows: TGTGCCAGCAGGAACCGACAGGGCTTATATGGCTACACCTTC. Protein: CASRNRQGLYGYTF.

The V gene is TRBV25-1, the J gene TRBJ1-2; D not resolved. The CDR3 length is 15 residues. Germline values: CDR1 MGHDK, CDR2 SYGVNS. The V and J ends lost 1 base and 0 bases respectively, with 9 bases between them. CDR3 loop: CASSELGTSNYGYTF. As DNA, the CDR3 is TGTGCCAGCAGTGAATTGGGCACCTCTAACTATGGCTACACCTTC.